These 21 T cell receptor beta chains share one sample of origin, sequenced in a study of cytomegalovirus exposure and HLA in healthy donors (dated by TCRdb to 2016 to 2017). The method was the immunoSEQ multiplex PCR assay. The multiplex PCR relied on a mix of 60 forward primers for TCR Vbeta segments and 13 reverse primers for TCR Jbeta segments. TCRdb took this table from immuneACCESS and kept in-frame rearrangements with V and J called. Such tables lack part of the clones; where checked against another copy, unresolved V genes explain under half of the gap, and the rest is unexplained. The sample table contains 120,000 to 150,000 clones; only one count was recorded for 80% of them. The biggest ten clones account for 5% to 5.5% of the sample. The sequencing input was PBMCs. The receptors derive from a male donor in good health and CMV-seronegative.

This clone was counted a single time. The CDR3, as DNA: TGTGCCAGCAGTTCGTCAGGGGCGGACTATGGCTACACCTTC. Residues: CASSSSGADYGYTF. The V gene is TRBV7-2, the J gene TRBJ1-2; weak D call: TRBD1 (6 bases). Germline V gene data show CDR1 as SGHTA and CDR2 as FQGNSA. This CDR3 spans 14 amino acids. Trimming left V 6 bases short and J 3 bases short, with 14 bases between.

This chain connects TRBV27 to TRBJ1-2; 8 bases match TRBD1. In germline, CDR1 is MNHEY, CDR2 SMNVEV (reference sequence). This CDR3 contains 12 residues. The V and J ends lost 6 bases and 8 bases, in that order; junction bases with no gene match: 5. CDR3 nucleotides: TGTGCCAGCAGCACAGGGGGGGTCGGCTACACCTTC. Protein: CASSTGGVGYTF.

The genes are TRBV28 and TRBJ2-7; TRBD2 agrees at 7 bases. The trim removed 7 bases at V and 3 bases at J, leaving 3 bases unmatched. This CDR3 is built from 12 residues. Germline V gives CDR1 MDHEN, CDR2 SYDVKM. DNA of the CDR3: TGTGCCAGCATGGGGGGGGGCTACGAGCAGTACTTC. Encoded protein: CASMGGGYEQYF.

On this clone: A junction end diverges from the germline sequence, so it may reflect a read error. Within the sample, other DNA sequences also encode this same CDR3. The rearrangement uses TRBV11-2 and TRBJ1-2; maybe TRBD1 (5 bases). The CDR3 extends over 19 amino acids. CDR1 is SGHAT and CDR2 is FQNNGV in the germline V gene. CDR3 in amino acids: CASSSQSDSDSTKFYGYTF. Here the CDR3 DNA reads TGTGCCAGTAGCTCGCAGTCTGACAGCGACAGTACTAAGTTCTATGGCTACACCTTC. Full variable domain (rest looked up from reference TRBV11-2 and TRBJ1-2): EAGVAQSPRYKIIEKRQSVAFWCNPISGHATLYWYQQILGQGPKLLIQFQNNGVVDDSQLPKDRFSAERLKGVDSTLKIQPAKLEDSAVYLCASSSQSDSDSTKFYGYTFGSGTRLTVV.

In nucleotides, the CDR3 is TGCGCCAGCAGCTTGGCCGGGGTCCCGTCCTATGGCTACACCTTC. Its protein product is CASSLAGVPSYGYTF. The genes are TRBV5-1 and TRBJ1-2; D not certain. This CDR3 has 15 amino acids. V lost 0 bases and J lost 4, with 13 bases in between. CDR1 SGHRS and CDR2 YFSETQ come from the germline V gene.

The rearrangement uses TRBV7-6 and TRBJ1-2; tentative D call: TRBD1 (6 bases). CDR3 length equals 14 residues. Trimming shortened V by 4 bases and J by 4 bases, and 13 bases separated the two germline ends. Germline-derived CDR1 and CDR2 are SGHVS and FNYEAQ. CDR3: CASSSRGGSYGYTF. The CDR3 DNA is TGTGCCAGCAGCTCCAGGGGTGGGAGCTATGGCTACACCTTC.

This chain links TRBV6-5 with TRBJ1-1; D may be TRBD1 (5 bases). The germline gives CDR1 MNHEY, CDR2 SVGAGI. V was shortened by 5 bases and J by 3 bases, with 10 bases between the two germline ends. The CDR3 runs 13 residues. Written as DNA, the CDR3 is TGTGCCAGCAGTCGCGGGGGATACACTGAAGCTTTCTTT. Translation gives CASSRGGYTEAFF.

The chain employs TRBV30 and TRBJ2-5; D uncertain. CDR1 and CDR2 (germline): GTSNPN, SVGIG (reference sequence). The CDR3 contains 13 residues. V gave up 2 bases and J gave up 7 bases, with 14 bases separating them. The CDR3 is CAWSTRSLGTQYF. The CDR3 coding sequence is TGTGCCTGGAGTACCAGGTCCCTGGGGACCCAGTACTTC.

The chain carries TRBV6-5 and TRBJ2-2, with TRBD1 identical over 7 bases. The CDR3 is made up of 16 amino acids. V dropped 0 bases and J dropped 7; count of bases not matched to a gene: 8. CDR1 MNHEY and CDR2 SVGAGI come from the germline V gene. The CDR3 sequence is CASSYSLTGSGGELFF. CDR3 nucleotides: TGTGCCAGCAGTTACTCATTGACAGGGTCGGGCGGGGAGCTGTTTTTT.

The rearrangement joins TRBV4-3 to TRBJ1-6; unclear D gene. Trimming shortened V by 1 base and J by 0 bases, and 4 bases separated the two germline ends. The CDR3 covers 15 residues. Germline V CDR1 and CDR2: LGHNA, YSLEER. Written as DNA, the CDR3 is TGCGCCAGCAGCCAAGCGGGCTCCTATAATTCACCCCTCCACTTT. Protein sequence: CASSQAGSYNSPLHF.

This clone was seen just once. This chain uses TRBV4-1 with TRBJ2-5, with 8 bases that match TRBD2. The germline V gene has CDR1 MGHRA and CDR2 YSYEKL. The length of the CDR3 is 15 residues. V trimming: 1 base; J trimming: 4 bases; junction bases outside the gene matches: 5. CDR3 protein: CASSQVGLAAETQYF. The CDR3 nucleotides are TGCGCCAGCAGCCAAGTAGGACTAGCTGCAGAGACCCAGTACTTC.

The rearrangement links TRBV18 to TRBJ2-7; 7 bases match TRBD1. This CDR3 is 15 amino acids long. Germline values: CDR1 KGHSH, CDR2 LQKENI. The V and J ends lost 3 bases and 5 bases, in that order; junction bases with no gene match: 10. CDR3 in amino acids: CASSPPGTVVDEQYF. CDR3 DNA sequence: TGTGCCAGCTCACCGCCCGGGACAGTGGTCGACGAGCAGTACTTC.

The rearrangement joins TRBV18 to TRBJ1-4; 7 positions agree with TRBD1. The germline V gene has CDR1 KGHSH and CDR2 LQKENI. The J segment lost 8 bases and the V segment lost 3 bases, leaving 9 bases of the junction unmatched. The CDR3 is made up of 15 amino acids. As DNA, the CDR3 is TGTGCCAGCTCACCCCAGGGTGACAGGGACGAAAAACTGTTTTTT. Translated: CASSPQGDRDEKLFF.

The rearrangement uses TRBV4-3 and TRBJ1-2; D call uncertain. Trimming took 0 bases from V and 4 from J, leaving 12 bases between them. The germline V gene encodes CDR1 LGHNA and CDR2 YSLEER. CDR3 size: 15 residues. CDR3 protein: CASSQERAASYGYTF. The CDR3 region has the DNA TGCGCCAGCAGCCAAGAGAGGGCCGCCTCCTATGGCTACACCTTC.

This chain uses TRBV5-4 with TRBJ2-7; TRBD1 aligns across 10 bases. The CDR3 has 15 residues. Germline V gene data show CDR1 as SGHNT and CDR2 as YYREEE (reference sequence). Trimming removed 3 bases from V and 7 bases from J; junction bases left unmatched: 10. This CDR3 is CASSSHLGTGVEQYF. CDR3 coding DNA: TGTGCCAGCAGCTCCCATTTAGGGACAGGGGTAGAGCAGTACTTC. The entire variable domain, with the rest obtained from reference TRBV5-4 and TRBJ2-7, is as follows: ETGVTQSPTHLIKTRGQQVTLRCSSQSGHNTVSWYQQALGQGPQFIFQYYREEENGRGNFPPRFSGLQFPNYSSELNVNALELDDSALYLCASSSHLGTGVEQYFGPGTRLTVT.

The rearrangement joins TRBV30 to TRBJ2-1; D is perhaps TRBD2 (7 bases). V shed 4 bases and J shed 6 bases, with 13 bases lying between them. The V gene's germline CDR1 is GTSNPN and CDR2 SVGIG (reference sequence). The CDR3 extends over 13 amino acids. The DNA for the CDR3 is TGTGCCTGGAAAGAGAGGGGGGGCAATGAGCAGTTCTTC. Its protein is CAWKERGGNEQFF.

The rearrangement uses TRBV19 and TRBJ1-2; 9 bases agree with TRBD1. The CDR3 covers 12 residues. CDR1 LNHDA and CDR2 SQIVND come from the germline V gene (reference sequence). The junction had 2 bases not matched to a gene; V was cut back by 6 bases and J by 6 bases. The CDR3 DNA follows: TGTGCCAGTAGATGGACAGGGGATGGCTACACCTTC. Its protein product is CASRWTGDGYTF.

J is TRBJ1-3 and V is TRBV7-2; no definite D call. V lost 5 bases and J lost 0, with 8 bases in between. Germline V gene sequence: CDR1 SGHTA, CDR2 FQGNSA. The CDR3 is 14 amino acids. CDR3 in amino acids: CASSLQFSGNTIYF. CDR3 DNA: TGTGCCAGCAGCCTACAGTTCTCTGGAAACACCATATATTTT.

The rearrangement joins TRBV7-2 to TRBJ2-5; no clear D. Germline V gives CDR1 SGHTA, CDR2 FQGNSA. This CDR3 contains 13 residues. Trimming cost V 3 bases and J 2 bases, with 7 bases left between them. CDR3 residues: CASSFGPQETQYF. Written as DNA, the CDR3 is TGTGCCAGCAGCTTTGGGCCTCAAGAGACCCAGTACTTC.

This clone was picked up a small number of times. J is TRBJ2-7 and V is TRBV5-1; D uncertain. The germline gives CDR1 SGHRS, CDR2 YFSETQ. The CDR3 loop spans 15 amino acids. The germline V and J ends were trimmed by 4 bases and 0 bases, with 14 bases remaining between them. In DNA, the CDR3 is TGCGCCAGCAGCCTCCTGGGCTTAAGCTCCTACGAGCAGTACTTC. It specifies CASSLLGLSSYEQYF. The full variable domain, its missing parts supplied by reference TRBV5-1 and TRBJ2-7, is KAGVTQTPRYLIKTRGQQVTLSCSPISGHRSVSWYQQTPGQGLQFLFEYFSETQRNKGNFPGRFSGRQFSNSRSEMNVSTLELGDSALYLCASSLLGLSSYEQYFGPGTRLTVT.

The V gene is TRBV5-6, the J gene TRBJ2-4, with TRBD1 identical over 7 bases. With 2 bases clipped from V and 1 base from J, the junction kept 0 bases outside the gene matches. The length of the CDR3 is 14 residues. Germline V gives CDR1 SGHDT, CDR2 YYEEEE. For the CDR3, the DNA is TGTGCCAGCAGCTTCAGGGGGGCCAAAAACATTCAGTACTTC. Encoded protein: CASSFRGAKNIQYF.